This record looks at one T cell receptor (beta chain) sequence and its context. Its antigen is not known. This sample is part of a study of shared clonotypes between healthy human individuals. Study-wide context: The plates for each donor numbered three CD4 naive, three CD4 memory, two CD8 naive and one CD8 memory.

CDR1 is MNHEY and CDR2 is SMNVEV in the germline V gene (reference sequence). The CDR3 covers 12 residues. Trimming shortened V by 4 bases and J by 4 bases, and 7 bases separated the two germline ends. The assay was run at deep level. In the original analysis: Junction-only sequences produced by ImmunoSEQ had no quality scores, so filtering differed. TCRdb's copy holds only in-frame clones and misses some; the assay was immunoSEQ multiplex PCR. V, J and clone size derive from that table, while D and trimming were established from the DNA sequence. In the table there are 1 million to 1.2 million clones, roughly 80% of which are singletons. The study, taken as a whole, reports: Naive subsets generally exceeded memory subsets in estimated richness.

The sequencing sample was made of memory CD4+ T cells from PBMCs. Indicated subset: CD45RA-negative fraction. The chain is built from TRBV27 and TRBJ1-2; D is ambiguous. This TCR came from a man aged 18 to 30 in good health. Some clones in this sample may be carry-over from other donors' samples. The CDR3 bases are TGTGCCAGCAGTTCGGGTCGCTATGGCTACACCTTC. The encoded protein is CASSSGRYGYTF.